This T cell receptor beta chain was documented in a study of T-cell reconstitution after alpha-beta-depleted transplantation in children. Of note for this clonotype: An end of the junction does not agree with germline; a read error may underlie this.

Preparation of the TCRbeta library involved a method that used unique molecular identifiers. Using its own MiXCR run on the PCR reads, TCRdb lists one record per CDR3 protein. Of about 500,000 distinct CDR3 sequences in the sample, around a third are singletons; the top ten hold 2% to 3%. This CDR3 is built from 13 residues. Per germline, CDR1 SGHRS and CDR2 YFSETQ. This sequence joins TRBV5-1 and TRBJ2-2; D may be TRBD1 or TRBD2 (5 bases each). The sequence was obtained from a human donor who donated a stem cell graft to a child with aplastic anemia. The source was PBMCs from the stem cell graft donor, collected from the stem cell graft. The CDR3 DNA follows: TGCGCCAGCAGCTTGGCGAACACCGGGGACCTGTTTTTT. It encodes CASSLANTGDLFF.